The rows below give T cell receptor beta chains drawn from one sample of a study of early T cells in non-severe SARS-CoV-2 infection. TCRdb re-called the 5' RACE reads through MiXCR, storing one row per CDR3 protein. The table lists 80,000 or so distinct CDR3 sequences, 10% to 15% of them singletons. Sequencing was carried out using whole blood. The receptors come from an adult who was a healthcare worker with PCR-confirmed SARS-CoV-2 infection or an uninfected control (not recorded which). The CDR3 runs from the conserved cysteine through the conserved F or W. A D gene is named only where the DNA matches it firmly. Expanded clones are given a class, and other clones once, few, many or no size at all.

v_gene: TRBV28
d_gene: TRBD1
j_gene: TRBJ2-2
len: 17
abundance: few
CDR3nt: TGTGCCAGCAGTTTAGTAGGCTGGACAGGAAAGACCGGGGAGCTGTTTTTT
CDR3aa: CASSLVGWTGKTGELFF

v_gene: TRBV4-1
d_gene: TRBD1
j_gene: TRBJ1-3
len: 15
abundance: -
CDR3nt: TGCGCCAGCAGCCTCCCGGACAGGGTAGAAAACACCATATATTTT
CDR3aa: CASSLPDRVENTIYF

v_gene: TRBV30
d_gene: -
j_gene: TRBJ2-1
len: 12
abundance: many
CDR3nt: TGTGCCTGGAGTGAGCAGGGGAATGAGCAGTTCTTC
CDR3aa: CAWSEQGNEQFF

v_gene: TRBV10-3
d_gene: TRBD2
j_gene: TRBJ2-1
len: 15
abundance: medium-sized
CDR3nt: TGTGCCATCAGACCGACTAGCGGGGATTACAATGAGCAGTTCTTC
CDR3aa: CAIRPTSGDYNEQFF

v_gene: TRBV12-5
d_gene: -
j_gene: TRBJ2-5
len: 13
abundance: few
CDR3nt: TGTGCTAGTGGCGGGACGGAGGGGGAGACCCAGTACTTC
CDR3aa: CASGGTEGETQYF

v_gene: TRBV7-3
d_gene: -
j_gene: TRBJ2-2
len: 13
abundance: many
CDR3nt: TGTGCCAGCAGCTCTTCGATTACCGGGGAGCTGTTTTTT
CDR3aa: CASSSSITGELFF

v_gene: TRBV4-1
d_gene: -
j_gene: TRBJ1-1
len: 16
abundance: few
CDR3nt: TGCGCCAGCAGCCAAGTTGGGACCCGACCGAACACTGAAGCTTTCTTT
CDR3aa: CASSQVGTRPNTEAFF

v_gene: TRBV2
d_gene: -
j_gene: TRBJ2-7
len: 13
abundance: -
CDR3nt: TGTGCCAGCGGCCTGGACAGCCCCTACGAGCAGTACTTC
CDR3aa: CASGLDSPYEQYF

v_gene: TRBV5-1
d_gene: -
j_gene: TRBJ1-2
len: 14
abundance: many
CDR3nt: TGCGCCAGCAGCCTCACAGTCGTAGCCTATGGCTACACCTTC
CDR3aa: CASSLTVVAYGYTF

v_gene: TRBV20-1
d_gene: TRBD2
j_gene: TRBJ2-6
len: 16
abundance: -
CDR3nt: TGCAGTGCTTCACCGGGGGGGTCTCTTAGGGCCAACGTCCTGACTTTC
CDR3aa: CSASPGGSLRANVLTF

v_gene: TRBV5-1
d_gene: TRBD1
j_gene: TRBJ1-2
len: 15
abundance: many
CDR3nt: TGCGCCAGCAGCTGGGGACAGGGAGCTAACTATGGCTACACCTTC
CDR3aa: CASSWGQGANYGYTF

v_gene: TRBV6-6
d_gene: -
j_gene: TRBJ2-3
len: 12
abundance: many
CDR3nt: TGTGCCAGCAGAACAGGGCCCGATACGCAGTATTTT
CDR3aa: CASRTGPDTQYF

v_gene: TRBV12-3/TRBV12-4
d_gene: TRBD1
j_gene: TRBJ1-1
len: 15
abundance: -
CDR3nt: TGTGCCAGCAGAGACCGGGACAGGGGGAACACTGAAGCTTTCTTT
CDR3aa: CASRDRDRGNTEAFF

v_gene: TRBV28
d_gene: -
j_gene: TRBJ1-2
len: 14
abundance: -
CDR3nt: TGTGCCAGCAGCCTCTTGACAACATACTATGGCTACACCTTC
CDR3aa: CASSLLTTYYGYTF

v_gene: TRBV20-1
d_gene: TRBD2
j_gene: TRBJ2-7
len: 15
abundance: -
CDR3nt: TGCAGTGCTCCCCCCGCTAGCGGGAGGGACAACGAGCAGTACTTC
CDR3aa: CSAPPASGRDNEQYF

v_gene: TRBV27
d_gene: -
j_gene: TRBJ2-2
len: 14
abundance: many
CDR3nt: TGTGCCAGCAGTTCCACTGGGAGTACAGGGGAGCTGTTTTTT
CDR3aa: CASSSTGSTGELFF

v_gene: TRBV30
d_gene: -
j_gene: TRBJ2-7
len: 11
abundance: few
CDR3nt: TGTGCCTGGAGTGTAGGGGTCGGGCAGTACTTC
CDR3aa: CAWSVGVGQYF

v_gene: TRBV7-9
d_gene: -
j_gene: TRBJ2-3
len: 16
abundance: few
CDR3nt: TGTGCCAGCAGCCCCACCTCTCAGGGTTCGGAAGATACGCAGTATTTT
CDR3aa: CASSPTSQGSEDTQYF

v_gene: TRBV10-3
d_gene: TRBD1
j_gene: TRBJ1-1
len: 17
abundance: many
CDR3nt: TGTGCCATCAGACCGGGTACAGGGGGCGAGGAAAACACTGAAGCTTTCTTT
CDR3aa: CAIRPGTGGEENTEAFF

v_gene: TRBV6-6
d_gene: -
j_gene: TRBJ2-5
len: 11
abundance: many
CDR3nt: TGTGCCAGCCTTAAAGGGGAGACCCAGTACTTC
CDR3aa: CASLKGETQYF

v_gene: TRBV12-3/TRBV12-4
d_gene: -
j_gene: TRBJ1-5
len: 12
abundance: -
CDR3nt: TGTGCCGGGGGACGCGGGGATCAGCCCCAGCATTTT
CDR3aa: CAGGRGDQPQHF

v_gene: TRBV4-1
d_gene: -
j_gene: TRBJ1-2
len: 15
abundance: few
CDR3nt: TGCGCCAGCAGCCGAGGAAGGGTGGATGTCTATGGCTACACCTTC
CDR3aa: CASSRGRVDVYGYTF

v_gene: TRBV9
d_gene: TRBD1
j_gene: TRBJ2-1
len: 16
abundance: -
CDR3nt: TGTGCCAGCAGCGCTCCTCCGGGACAGGGTTACAATGAGCAGTTCTTC
CDR3aa: CASSAPPGQGYNEQFF

v_gene: TRBV7-2
d_gene: -
j_gene: TRBJ1-3
len: 14
abundance: many
CDR3nt: TGTGCCAGCAGCTTCCAGGTGGCCGGGGACACCATATATTTT
CDR3aa: CASSFQVAGDTIYF

v_gene: TRBV3-1
d_gene: -
j_gene: TRBJ1-3
len: 11
abundance: -
CDR3nt: TGTGCCAGCAGCCAACTAAACACCATATATTTT
CDR3aa: CASSQLNTIYF

v_gene: TRBV30
d_gene: TRBD1
j_gene: TRBJ1-1
len: 15
abundance: many
CDR3nt: TGTGCCTGGACCCAACCAGACAGGGCGAACACTGAAGCTTTCTTT
CDR3aa: CAWTQPDRANTEAFF

v_gene: TRBV10-1
d_gene: -
j_gene: TRBJ2-3
len: 16
abundance: -
CDR3nt: TGCGCCAGCAGTGACGAAGCGGGCCGGAGGGGAGATACGCAGTATTTT
CDR3aa: CASSDEAGRRGDTQYF

v_gene: TRBV19
d_gene: -
j_gene: TRBJ1-5
len: 16
abundance: few
CDR3nt: TGTGCCAGTAGTATGCGGGGCTATCGGGGAGATCAGCCCCAGCATTTT
CDR3aa: CASSMRGYRGDQPQHF

v_gene: TRBV27
d_gene: -
j_gene: TRBJ2-5
len: 15
abundance: -
CDR3nt: TGTGCCAGCAGTTTAAACCCAGGGACGAGCGAGACCCAGTACTTC
CDR3aa: CASSLNPGTSETQYF

v_gene: TRBV13
d_gene: TRBD2
j_gene: TRBJ2-7
len: 12
abundance: -
CDR3nt: TGTGCCAGCCGAGCGGGAGGTTCCGAGCAGTACTTC
CDR3aa: CASRAGGSEQYF

v_gene: TRBV4-1
d_gene: -
j_gene: TRBJ2-7
len: 16
abundance: many
CDR3nt: TGCGCCAGCAGCCAAGATCCTTCCCACCCTGACTACGAGCAGTACTTC
CDR3aa: CASSQDPSHPDYEQYF

v_gene: TRBV7-3
d_gene: TRBD1
j_gene: TRBJ2-2
len: 17
abundance: -
CDR3nt: TGTGCCAGCAGCTCTACTCCTCCGGGACAGGGCACCGGGGAGCTGGTTTTT
CDR3aa: CASSSTPPGQGTGELVF

v_gene: TRBV28
d_gene: TRBD2
j_gene: TRBJ2-7
len: 15
abundance: -
CDR3nt: TGTGCCACCTTAAGTCATCAGCGGGAGTCGTACGAGCAGTACTTC
CDR3aa: CATLSHQRESYEQYF

v_gene: TRBV28
d_gene: -
j_gene: TRBJ1-2
len: 13
abundance: -
CDR3nt: TGTGCCATCCCCCGCGACAGAGACTATGGCTACACCTTC
CDR3aa: CAIPRDRDYGYTF

v_gene: TRBV5-4
d_gene: -
j_gene: TRBJ2-1
len: 15
abundance: many
CDR3nt: TGTGCCAGCAGCTTGACTGGGGCCTCCTACAATGAGCAGTTCTTC
CDR3aa: CASSLTGASYNEQFF

v_gene: TRBV5-1
d_gene: -
j_gene: TRBJ2-6
len: 15
abundance: few
CDR3nt: TGCGCCAGCAGCGCGATGGGGTTTGGGGCCAACGTCCTGACTTTC
CDR3aa: CASSAMGFGANVLTF

v_gene: TRBV29-1
d_gene: TRBD1
j_gene: TRBJ2-1
len: 13
abundance: many
CDR3nt: TGCAGCGCCGCGGGACAGGTGGCCAATGAGCAGTTCTTC
CDR3aa: CSAAGQVANEQFF

v_gene: TRBV20-1
d_gene: -
j_gene: TRBJ2-2
len: 14
abundance: many
CDR3nt: TGCAGTGCTGATGACAGGAGGAACACCGGGGAGCTGTTTTTT
CDR3aa: CSADDRRNTGELFF

v_gene: TRBV18
d_gene: TRBD1
j_gene: TRBJ2-1
len: 16
abundance: -
CDR3nt: TGTGCCGGGACCTCTCTAGGACAGGGGACCTACAATGAGCAGTTCTTC
CDR3aa: CAGTSLGQGTYNEQFF

v_gene: TRBV4-2
d_gene: -
j_gene: TRBJ2-3
len: 13
abundance: few
CDR3nt: TGTGCCAGCTCCACGAGTTCCGGCAGGGCGCAGTATTTT
CDR3aa: CASSTSSGRAQYF

v_gene: TRBV3-1
d_gene: -
j_gene: TRBJ2-7
len: 16
abundance: -
CDR3nt: TGTGCCAGCAGCCAAGGCCCCCCCGGGACTGGCTCCGAGCAGTACTTC
CDR3aa: CASSQGPPGTGSEQYF

v_gene: TRBV29-1
d_gene: -
j_gene: TRBJ2-5
len: 12
abundance: many
CDR3nt: TGCAGCGCGGACGCCGCGTCAGAGACCCAGTACTTC
CDR3aa: CSADAASETQYF

v_gene: TRBV28
d_gene: -
j_gene: TRBJ1-6
len: 17
abundance: -
CDR3nt: TGTGCCAGCAGCCCAGCAGCCGGCCCGGGATATAATTCACCCCTCCACTTT
CDR3aa: CASSPAAGPGYNSPLHF

v_gene: TRBV12-3/TRBV12-4
d_gene: TRBD1
j_gene: TRBJ1-5
len: 15
abundance: few
CDR3nt: TGTGCCAGCAGTAGGGACAGCGGAGTCAATCAGCCCCAGCATTTT
CDR3aa: CASSRDSGVNQPQHF

v_gene: TRBV5-1
d_gene: -
j_gene: TRBJ1-3
len: 13
abundance: few
CDR3nt: TGCGCCAGCAGCTTGGGGGGCGAAAACACCATATATTTT
CDR3aa: CASSLGGENTIYF

v_gene: TRBV6-4
d_gene: TRBD1
j_gene: TRBJ1-1
len: 17
abundance: -
CDR3nt: TGTGCCAGCAGGACCCGGGACAGGGGGCGCGGAAGGACTGAAGCTTTCTTT
CDR3aa: CASRTRDRGRGRTEAFF

v_gene: TRBV7-9
d_gene: -
j_gene: TRBJ2-3
len: 15
abundance: few
CDR3nt: TGTGCCAGCAGCCAGCGCTATACCCGCACAGATACGCAGTATTTT
CDR3aa: CASSQRYTRTDTQYF

v_gene: TRBV6-5
d_gene: TRBD2
j_gene: TRBJ2-7
len: 16
abundance: -
CDR3nt: TGTGCCAGCAGTGATCCTGGGCGGGAGGGTTCCCACGAGCAGTACTTC
CDR3aa: CASSDPGREGSHEQYF

v_gene: TRBV28
d_gene: -
j_gene: TRBJ2-7
len: 15
abundance: -
CDR3nt: TGTGCCAGCAGTTTGGGGGGGACAAGGGAAGGCGAGCAGTACTTC
CDR3aa: CASSLGGTREGEQYF

v_gene: TRBV15
d_gene: -
j_gene: TRBJ2-7
len: 15
abundance: few
CDR3nt: TGTGCCACCAGCAGAGATCGGGACACTCCCTACGAGCAGTACTTC
CDR3aa: CATSRDRDTPYEQYF

v_gene: TRBV4-2
d_gene: -
j_gene: TRBJ2-3
len: 15
abundance: few
CDR3nt: TGTGCCAGCAGCCAAGAGGGTCGGGGTACAGATACGCAGTATTTT
CDR3aa: CASSQEGRGTDTQYF

v_gene: TRBV2
d_gene: -
j_gene: TRBJ2-1
len: 14
abundance: few
CDR3nt: TGTGCCAGCAGTTTAGAGGTAGGAGTGACCGAGCAGTTCTTC
CDR3aa: CASSLEVGVTEQFF

v_gene: TRBV5-1
d_gene: TRBD2
j_gene: TRBJ2-5
len: 14
abundance: few
CDR3nt: TGCGCCAGCAGCCCTGGACTAGCGACGGAGACCCAGTACTTC
CDR3aa: CASSPGLATETQYF

v_gene: TRBV6-4
d_gene: -
j_gene: TRBJ2-1
len: 14
abundance: few
CDR3nt: TGTGCCAGCAGCCGAGACCGACTAGGGAATGAGCAGTTCTTC
CDR3aa: CASSRDRLGNEQFF